Listed below are T cell receptor beta chains from one sample, sequenced in a study of STAT3 mutations in large granular lymphocyte leukemia. Clones were read by immunoSEQ multiplex PCR, and TCRdb kept only the in-frame ones, dropping some. Seen here are around 13,000 clones, about 92% observed once, and the top ten hold around a third. The sequenced material came from peripheral blood mononuclear cells. These receptors originate from a man in his forties with T-cell large granular lymphocyte leukemia. Some clones in this sample may be carry-over from other donors' samples. Both conserved end residues are part of each CDR3.

V: TRBV30
J: TRBJ2-7
CDR3: CAWRSGGRSYEQYF

V: TRBV9
J: TRBJ1-2
CDR3: CASSVRGAGYTF

V: TRBV7-2
J: TRBJ1-5
CDR3: CASSPLVGSGQPQHF

V: TRBV6-6
J: TRBJ1-1
CDR3: CASSYTAGGRNTEAFF

V: TRBV19
J: TRBJ1-2
CDR3: CASSIAGTGAPGYTF

V: TRBV10-3
J: TRBJ1-2
CDR3: CAISAYDYNYGYTF

V: TRBV28
J: TRBJ1-2
CDR3: CASGTLAELNYGYTF

V: TRBV6-1
J: TRBJ1-4
CDR3: CATRNRATNEKLFF

V: TRBV15
J: TRBJ1-1
CDR3: CATSRDRGARSEAFF

V: TRBV7-9
J: TRBJ1-5
CDR3: CASSLQENQPQHF

V: TRBV7-9
J: TRBJ1-2
CDR3: CASSSERTVNYGYTF